This TCR beta chain comes out of a study of CD8+ T cells in alopecia areata. Regarding the study as a whole: Across lesional scalp, and particularly alopecia totalis/universalis, clonality surpassed that of normal scalp.

On this clone: Its antigen remains unidentified.

This CDR3 has 15 amino acids. The V segment lost 4 bases and the J segment 0 bases; nucleotides outside the gene matches: 6. Germline CDR1 and CDR2: SGHNT and YYREEE (reference sequence). Sequencing templates came from extracted RNA that was reverse transcribed into cDNA. The table came from immunoSEQ multiplex PCR; TCRdb's copy has only in-frame clones and leaves some out. Of approximately 140,000 clones in the sample, 82% are singletons; the top ten hold around 25%. The treatment: oral pan-JAK inhibitor, 5-10 mg twice daily. The study team obtained lesional scalp punch biopsies and peripheral blood from alopecia areata patients.

This TCR came from a human donor with alopecia areata. The chain employs TRBV5-4 and TRBJ2-5; 7 nucleotides align to TRBD1. The sequences come from CD8+ T cells sorted from blood, collected at week 4, from a patient treated with tofacitinib. CDR3 DNA: TGTGCCAGCAGCCCGGGGACAGCTTACCAAGAGACCCAGTACTTC. Its translation is CASSPGTAYQETQYF. The variable domain in full, completed from reference TRBV5-4 and TRBJ2-5, reads ETGVTQSPTHLIKTRGQQVTLRCSSQSGHNTVSWYQQALGQGPQFIFQYYREEENGRGNFPPRFSGLQFPNYSSELNVNALELDDSALYLCASSPGTAYQETQYFGPGTRLLVL.